The present entry profiles one T cell receptor beta chain with its context. The CDR3 covers 13 residues. Germline V gives CDR1 SQVTM, CDR2 ANQGSEA. V was clipped by 4 bases and J by 3 bases, with 12 bases between them. The data stem from a study of T-cell memory formation after mild COVID-19. TCRdb reprocessed the 5' RACE reads with MiXCR, giving one entry per CDR3 protein. This table has about 440,000 distinct CDR3 sequences, around 20% appearing once. Sequenced material: PBMCs or a T cell subset sorted from them (not recorded which). This TCR was recovered from an adult woman who had mild COVID-19 (a few samples of this study predate the infection). Cell type and time point are not known. The J gene is TRBJ1-1, the V gene TRBV29-1; D is unresolved. CDR3 DNA sequence: TGCAGCGTTGTTAAAGGCGGGGACACTGAAGCTTTCTTT. Translating it yields CSVVKGGDTEAFF.